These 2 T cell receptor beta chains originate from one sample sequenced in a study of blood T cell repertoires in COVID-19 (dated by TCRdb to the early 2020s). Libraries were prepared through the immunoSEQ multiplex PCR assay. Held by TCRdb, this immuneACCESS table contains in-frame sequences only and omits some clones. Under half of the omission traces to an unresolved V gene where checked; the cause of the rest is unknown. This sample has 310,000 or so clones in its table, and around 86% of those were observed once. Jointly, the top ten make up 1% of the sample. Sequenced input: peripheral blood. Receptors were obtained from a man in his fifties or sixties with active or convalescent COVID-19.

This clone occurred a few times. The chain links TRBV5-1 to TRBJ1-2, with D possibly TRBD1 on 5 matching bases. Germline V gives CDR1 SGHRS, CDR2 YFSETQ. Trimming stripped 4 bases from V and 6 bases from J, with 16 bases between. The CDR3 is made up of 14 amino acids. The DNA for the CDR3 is TGCGCCAGCAGCCCCGGACACCACCAGGATGGCTACACCTTC. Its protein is CASSPGHHQDGYTF.

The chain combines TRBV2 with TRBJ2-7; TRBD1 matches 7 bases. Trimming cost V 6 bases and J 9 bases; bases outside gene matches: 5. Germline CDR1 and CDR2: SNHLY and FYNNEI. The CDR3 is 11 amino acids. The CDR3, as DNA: TGTGCCAGCAGAGAGGGGGCCCCGCAGTACTTC. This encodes CASREGAPQYF.